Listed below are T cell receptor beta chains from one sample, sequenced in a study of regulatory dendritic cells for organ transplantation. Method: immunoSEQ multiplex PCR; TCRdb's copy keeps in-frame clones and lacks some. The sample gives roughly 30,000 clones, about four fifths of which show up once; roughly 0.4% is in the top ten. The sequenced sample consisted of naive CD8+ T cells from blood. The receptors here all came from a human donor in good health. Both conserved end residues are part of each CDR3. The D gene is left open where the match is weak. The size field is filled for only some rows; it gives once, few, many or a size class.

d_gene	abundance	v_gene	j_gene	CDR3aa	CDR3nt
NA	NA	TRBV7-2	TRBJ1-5	CASRITKWGEPQHF	TGTGCCAGCAGAATTACGAAGTGGGGCGAGCCCCAGCATTTT
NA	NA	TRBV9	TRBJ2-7	CASSPAGNSYEQYF	TGTGCCAGCAGCCCCGCGGGGAACTCCTACGAGCAGTACTTC
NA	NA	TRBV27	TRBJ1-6	CASSFGVRYNSPLHF	TGTGCCAGCAGTTTCGGGGTTCGGTATAATTCACCCCTCCACTTT
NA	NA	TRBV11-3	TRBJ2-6	CASSPPRGDSGANVLTF	TGTGCCAGCAGCCCGCCCAGGGGGGACTCTGGGGCCAACGTCCTGACTTTC
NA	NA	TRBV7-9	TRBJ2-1	CASSLVRDYNEQFF	TGTGCCAGCAGCTTAGTGAGGGACTACAATGAGCAGTTCTTC
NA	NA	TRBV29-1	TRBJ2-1	CSVGPTGSYNEQFF	TGCAGCGTTGGGCCGACAGGTTCCTACAATGAGCAGTTCTTC
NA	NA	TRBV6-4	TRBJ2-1	CASSMVGGDLNEQFF	TGTGCCAGCAGCATGGTCGGCGGGGACCTCAATGAGCAGTTCTTC
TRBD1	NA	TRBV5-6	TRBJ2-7	CASSLAGQGEQYF	TGTGCCAGCAGCTTGGCCGGACAGGGAGAGCAGTACTTC
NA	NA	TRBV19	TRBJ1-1	CATRDSDTPKNTEAFF	TGTGCCACCAGAGACAGCGACACTCCTAAGAACACTGAAGCTTTCTTT
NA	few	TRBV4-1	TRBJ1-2	CASSQGAEGYTF	TGCGCCAGCAGCCAAGGCGCTGAAGGCTACACCTTC
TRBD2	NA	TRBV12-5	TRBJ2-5	CASGPPGLAGVNF	TGTGCTAGTGGTCCCCCGGGACTAGCGGGGGTGAACTTC
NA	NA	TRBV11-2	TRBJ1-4	CASSFSRRDDEKLFF	TGTGCCAGCAGCTTCTCGCGGAGGGACGATGAAAAACTGTTTTTT
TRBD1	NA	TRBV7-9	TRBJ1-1	CASSLGAGGTEAFF	TGTGCCAGCAGCTTAGGGGCAGGGGGGACTGAAGCTTTCTTT
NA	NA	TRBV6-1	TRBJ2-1	CASSPIYTYNEQFF	TGTGCCAGCAGCCCGATTTACACCTACAATGAGCAGTTCTTC
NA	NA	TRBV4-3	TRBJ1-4	CASSQDLDREKLFF	TGCGCCAGCAGCCAAGATCTCGACAGAGAAAAACTGTTTTTT
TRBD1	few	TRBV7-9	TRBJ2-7	CASSLTIAGTESYEQYF	TGTGCCAGCAGCTTAACGATCGCCGGGACAGAGTCCTACGAGCAGTACTTC
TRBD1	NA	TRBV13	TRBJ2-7	CASSLRDRGDEQYF	TGTGCCAGCAGCTTACGGGACAGGGGCGACGAGCAGTACTTC
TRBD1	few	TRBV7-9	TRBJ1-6	CASSEPGQGNSPLHF	TGTGCCAGCAGCGAGCCGGGACAGGGGAATTCACCCCTCCACTTT
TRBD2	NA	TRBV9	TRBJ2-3	CASSESGGAGDTQYF	TGTGCCAGCAGCGAAAGCGGGGGGGCTGGAGATACGCAGTATTTT
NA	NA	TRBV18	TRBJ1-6	CASSPGSPSPLHF	TGTGCCAGCTCACCCGGGAGTCCGTCACCCCTCCACTTT
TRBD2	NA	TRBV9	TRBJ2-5	CASTVTSGKETQYF	TGTGCCAGCACCGTGACTAGCGGTAAAGAGACCCAGTACTTC
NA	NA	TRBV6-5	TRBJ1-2	CASSYGTTYGYTF	TGTGCCAGCAGTTACGGGACAACCTATGGCTACACCTTC
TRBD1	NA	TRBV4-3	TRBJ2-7	CASSQVRMGEDRVRTYEQYF	TGCGCCAGCAGCCAAGTCCGGATGGGGGAAGACAGGGTACGGACCTACGAGCAGTACTTC
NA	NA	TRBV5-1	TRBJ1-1	CASSLDRLNTEAFF	TGCGCCAGCAGCTTAGACAGACTGAACACTGAAGCTTTCTTT
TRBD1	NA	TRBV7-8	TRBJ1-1	CASSLAGQGGTEAFF	TGTGCCAGCAGCTTAGCGGGACAGGGGGGTACTGAAGCTTTCTTT
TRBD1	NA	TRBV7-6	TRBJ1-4	CASSGGGSGQFEKLFF	TGTGCCAGCAGCGGTGGGGGCTCGGGACAGTTTGAAAAACTGTTTTTT
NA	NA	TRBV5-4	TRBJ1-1	CASRGPLDTEAFF	TGTGCCAGCCGGGGTCCCCTGGACACTGAAGCTTTCTTT
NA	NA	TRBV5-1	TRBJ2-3	CASSLVGGSTDTQYF	TGCGCCAGCAGCTTGGTCGGGGGAAGCACAGATACGCAGTATTTT
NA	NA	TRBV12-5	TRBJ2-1	CASGLVKNSSYNEQFF	TGTGCTAGTGGTTTGGTAAAGAACAGCTCCTACAATGAGCAGTTCTTC
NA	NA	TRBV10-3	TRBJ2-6	CAISDGGGANVLTF	TGTGCCATCAGTGATGGCGGTGGGGCCAACGTCCTGACTTTC
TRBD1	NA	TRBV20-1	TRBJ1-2	CSGDRTYGYTF	TGCAGTGGGGACAGGACCTATGGCTACACCTTC
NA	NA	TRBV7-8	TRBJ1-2	CASSPLGQLLNYGYTF	TGTGCCAGCAGCCCTCTTGGGCAGCTCCTTAACTATGGCTACACCTTC
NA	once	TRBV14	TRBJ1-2	CASSHWGVSEGRNFYGYTF	TGTGCCAGCAGCCATTGGGGGGTGTCGGAGGGACGGAATTTCTATGGCTACACCTTC
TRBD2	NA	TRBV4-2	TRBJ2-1	CASSPRNSGVYNEQFF	TGTGCCAGCAGCCCAAGAAATAGCGGGGTCTACAATGAGCAGTTCTTC
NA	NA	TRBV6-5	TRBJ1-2	CASSFSQTGLLGYTF	TGTGCCAGCAGTTTTTCCCAGACAGGCCTCCTCGGCTACACCTTC
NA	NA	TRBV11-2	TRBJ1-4	CASSLGEKLFF	TGTGCCAGCAGCCTCGGGGAAAAACTGTTTTTT
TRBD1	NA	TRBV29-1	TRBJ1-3	CSARTGSGNTIYF	TGCAGCGCACGGACAGGCTCTGGAAACACCATATATTTT
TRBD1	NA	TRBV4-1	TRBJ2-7	CASSPEPPLQGAYEQYF	TGCGCCAGCAGCCCTGAACCTCCCCTCCAGGGGGCGTACGAGCAGTACTTC
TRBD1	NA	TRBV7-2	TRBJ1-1	CASRPQGAVDEAFF	TGTGCCAGCAGGCCACAGGGGGCCGTTGATGAAGCTTTCTTT
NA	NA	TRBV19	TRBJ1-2	CASSILSTNYGYTF	TGTGCCAGTAGTATTCTGAGTACTAACTATGGCTACACCTTC
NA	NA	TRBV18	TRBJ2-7	CASSPEDNPYEQYF	TGTGCCAGCTCACCCGAGGACAACCCCTACGAGCAGTACTTC
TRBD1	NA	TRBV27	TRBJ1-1	CASSERGLTEAFF	TGTGCCAGCAGCGAGAGGGGGCTCACTGAAGCTTTCTTT
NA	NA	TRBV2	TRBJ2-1	CASSGVRETSHDEQFF	TGTGCCAGCAGTGGAGTCCGTGAGACTAGTCACGATGAGCAGTTCTTC
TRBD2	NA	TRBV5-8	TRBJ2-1	CASRPGLAAIYNEQFF	TGTGCCAGCAGACCCGGACTAGCGGCGATCTACAATGAGCAGTTCTTC